This T cell receptor beta chain was documented in a study of blood T cell repertoires in COVID-19. Study as a whole: Sites across the United States, Italy and Spain contributed samples from acute and convalescent COVID-19. PBMCs, B-cell-depleted T cells, or T cells were the source of the cDNA or gDNA that made up the material.

Libraries were prepared by immunoSEQ multiplex PCR; TCRdb keeps only in-frame clonotypes and omits some of them. This table has 50,000 to 60,000 clones, approximately 91% appearing once. With 0 bases clipped from V and 2 bases from J, the junction kept 2 bases outside the gene matches. The germline V gene encodes CDR1 SGHRS and CDR2 YFSETQ. The CDR3 consists of 15 residues. This chain uses TRBV5-1 with TRBJ2-1; 7 bases agree with TRBD1. This TCR came from a human donor in a cohort sampled during active COVID-19. The sequencing input was peripheral blood. CDR3 residues: CASSLAGTAYNEQFF. CDR3 DNA sequence: TGCGCCAGCAGCTTGGCTGGGACAGCCTACAATGAGCAGTTCTTC. The variable domain in full, with the rest retrieved from reference TRBV5-1 and TRBJ2-1, is KAGVTQTPRYLIKTRGQQVTLSCSPISGHRSVSWYQQTPGQGLQFLFEYFSETQRNKGNFPGRFSGRQFSNSRSEMNVSTLELGDSALYLCASSLAGTAYNEQFFGPGTRLTVL.